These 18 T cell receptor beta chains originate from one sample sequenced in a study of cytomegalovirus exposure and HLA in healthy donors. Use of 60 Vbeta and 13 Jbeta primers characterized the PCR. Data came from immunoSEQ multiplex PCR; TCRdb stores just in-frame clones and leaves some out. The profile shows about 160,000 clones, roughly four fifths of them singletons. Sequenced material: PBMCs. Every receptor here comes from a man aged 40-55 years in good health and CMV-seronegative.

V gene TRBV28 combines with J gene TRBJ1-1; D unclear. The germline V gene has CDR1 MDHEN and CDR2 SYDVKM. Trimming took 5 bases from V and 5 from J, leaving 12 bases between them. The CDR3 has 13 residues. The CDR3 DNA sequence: TGTGCCAGCAGTCTAGGGCGGAGGACTGAAGCTTTCTTT. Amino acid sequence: CASSLGRRTEAFF.

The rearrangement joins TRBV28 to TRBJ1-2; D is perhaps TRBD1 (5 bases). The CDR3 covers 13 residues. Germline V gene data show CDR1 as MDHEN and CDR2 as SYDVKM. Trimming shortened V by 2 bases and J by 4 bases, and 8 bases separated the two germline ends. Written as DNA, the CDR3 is TGTGCCAGCAGTTTAAGACAGCTCTATGGCTACACCTTC. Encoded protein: CASSLRQLYGYTF.

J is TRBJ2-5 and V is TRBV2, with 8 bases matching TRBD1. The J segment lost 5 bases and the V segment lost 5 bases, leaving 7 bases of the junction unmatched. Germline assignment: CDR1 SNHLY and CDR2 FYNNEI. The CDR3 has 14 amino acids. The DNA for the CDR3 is TGTGCCAGCAGTTCCCAGGGGGCTTATGAGACCCAGTACTTC. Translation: CASSSQGAYETQYF.

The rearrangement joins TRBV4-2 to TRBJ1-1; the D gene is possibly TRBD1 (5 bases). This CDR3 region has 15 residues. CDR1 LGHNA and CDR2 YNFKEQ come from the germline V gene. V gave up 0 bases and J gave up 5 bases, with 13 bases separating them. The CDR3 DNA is TGTGCCAGCAGCCAAGATCCAGGGCTAAGTACTGAAGCTTTCTTT. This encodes CASSQDPGLSTEAFF.

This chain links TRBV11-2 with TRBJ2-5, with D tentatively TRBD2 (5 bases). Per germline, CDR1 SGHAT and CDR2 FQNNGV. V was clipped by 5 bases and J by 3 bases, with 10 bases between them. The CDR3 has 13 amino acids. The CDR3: CASSRSGEETQYF. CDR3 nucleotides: TGTGCCAGCAGCCGATCCGGGGAAGAGACCCAGTACTTC.

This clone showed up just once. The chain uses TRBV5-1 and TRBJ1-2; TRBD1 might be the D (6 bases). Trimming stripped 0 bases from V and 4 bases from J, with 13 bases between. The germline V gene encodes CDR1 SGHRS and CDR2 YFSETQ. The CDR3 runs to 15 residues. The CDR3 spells CASSLARGAGYGYTF. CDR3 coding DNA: TGCGCCAGCAGCTTGGCGCGGGGGGCAGGCTATGGCTACACCTTC.

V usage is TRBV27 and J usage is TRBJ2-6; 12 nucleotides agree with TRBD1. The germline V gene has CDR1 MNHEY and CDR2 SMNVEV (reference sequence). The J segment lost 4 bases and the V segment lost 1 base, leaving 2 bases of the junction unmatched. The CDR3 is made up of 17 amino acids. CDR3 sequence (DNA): TGTGCCAGCAGTTTATGGGGACAGGGGGCCGGGGCCAACGTCCTGACTTTC. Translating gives CASSLWGQGAGANVLTF.

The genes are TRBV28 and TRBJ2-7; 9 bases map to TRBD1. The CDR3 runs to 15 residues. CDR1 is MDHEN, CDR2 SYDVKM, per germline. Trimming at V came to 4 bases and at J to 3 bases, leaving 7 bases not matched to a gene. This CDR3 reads CASSSHRGRVYEQYF. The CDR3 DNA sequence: TGTGCCAGCAGTTCGCACAGGGGGCGCGTCTACGAGCAGTACTTC. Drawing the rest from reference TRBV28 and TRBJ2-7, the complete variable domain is DVKVTQSSRYLVKRTGEKVFLECVQDMDHENMFWYRQDPGLGLRLIYFSYDVKMKEKGDIPEGYSVSREKKERFSLILESASTNQTSMYLCASSSHRGRVYEQYFGPGTRLTVT.

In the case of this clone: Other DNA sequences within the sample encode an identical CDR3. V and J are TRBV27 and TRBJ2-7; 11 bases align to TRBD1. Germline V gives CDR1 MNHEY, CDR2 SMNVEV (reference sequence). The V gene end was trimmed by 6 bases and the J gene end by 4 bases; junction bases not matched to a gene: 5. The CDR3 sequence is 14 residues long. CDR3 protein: CASRPGQGGYEQYF. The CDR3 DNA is TGTGCCAGCAGACCGGGACAGGGGGGTTACGAGCAGTACTTC.

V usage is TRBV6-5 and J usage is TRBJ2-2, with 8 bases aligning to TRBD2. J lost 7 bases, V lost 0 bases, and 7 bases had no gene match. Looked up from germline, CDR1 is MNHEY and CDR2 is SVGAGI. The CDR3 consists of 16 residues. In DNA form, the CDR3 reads TGTGCCAGCAGTTACTCGGGCGGGAGGATGAGCGGGGAGCTGTTTTTT. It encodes CASSYSGGRMSGELFF.

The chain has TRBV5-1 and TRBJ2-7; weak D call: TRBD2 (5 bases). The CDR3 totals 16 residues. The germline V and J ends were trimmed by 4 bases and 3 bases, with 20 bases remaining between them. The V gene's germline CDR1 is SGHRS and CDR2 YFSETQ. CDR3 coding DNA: TGCGCCAGCAGCCCCACCCCGGGGTTCTTGCTCTACGAGCAGTACTTC. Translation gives CASSPTPGFLLYEQYF.

CDR3 in DNA: TGTGCCTGGAGACAGTTCTCTGGAAACACCATATATTTT. It specifies CAWRQFSGNTIYF. V gene TRBV30 combines with J gene TRBJ1-3; no definite D call. The CDR3 has 13 residues. Germline V gene lookup returns CDR1 GTSNPN and CDR2 SVGIG (reference sequence). Trimming stripped 3 bases from V and 0 bases from J, with 6 bases between.

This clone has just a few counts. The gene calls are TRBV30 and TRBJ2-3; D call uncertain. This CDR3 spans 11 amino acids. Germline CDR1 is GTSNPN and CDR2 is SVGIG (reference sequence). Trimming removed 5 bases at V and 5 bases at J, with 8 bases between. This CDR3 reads CAWAKVDTQYF. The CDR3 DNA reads TGTGCCTGGGCGAAAGTAGATACGCAGTATTTT.

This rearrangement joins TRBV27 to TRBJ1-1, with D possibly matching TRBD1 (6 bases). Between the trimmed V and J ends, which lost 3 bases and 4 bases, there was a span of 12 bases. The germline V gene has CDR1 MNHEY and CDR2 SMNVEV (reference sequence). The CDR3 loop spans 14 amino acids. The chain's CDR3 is CASSFYGGATEAFF. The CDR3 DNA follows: TGTGCCAGCAGTTTTTACGGGGGGGCCACTGAAGCTTTCTTT.

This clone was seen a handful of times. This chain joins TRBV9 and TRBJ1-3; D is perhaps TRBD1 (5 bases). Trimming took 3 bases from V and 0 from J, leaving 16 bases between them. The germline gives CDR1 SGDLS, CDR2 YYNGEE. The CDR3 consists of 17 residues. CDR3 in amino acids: CASSAGGTGNSGNTIYF. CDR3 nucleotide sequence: TGTGCCAGCAGCGCGGGGGGGACGGGGAACTCTGGAAACACCATATATTTT.

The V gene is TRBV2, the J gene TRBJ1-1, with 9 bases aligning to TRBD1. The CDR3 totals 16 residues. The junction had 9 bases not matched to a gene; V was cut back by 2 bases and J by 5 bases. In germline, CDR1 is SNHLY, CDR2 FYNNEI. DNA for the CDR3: TGTGCCAGCAGTGAATCTAGGACAGGGGTTAGGACTGAAGCTTTCTTT. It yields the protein CASSESRTGVRTEAFF.

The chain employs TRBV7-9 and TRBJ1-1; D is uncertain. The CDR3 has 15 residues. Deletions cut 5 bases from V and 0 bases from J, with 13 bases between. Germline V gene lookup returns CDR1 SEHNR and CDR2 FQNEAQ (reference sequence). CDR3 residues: CASSPVRSMNTEAFF. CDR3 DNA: TGTGCCAGCAGCCCGGTTCGGTCTATGAACACTGAAGCTTTCTTT.

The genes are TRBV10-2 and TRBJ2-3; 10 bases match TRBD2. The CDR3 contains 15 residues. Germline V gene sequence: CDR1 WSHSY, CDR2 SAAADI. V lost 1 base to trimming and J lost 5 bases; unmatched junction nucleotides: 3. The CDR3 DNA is TGCGCCAGCAGTGAGTACCTAGCGGGAGTAGATACGCAGTATTTT. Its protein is CASSEYLAGVDTQYF.